This T cell receptor (beta chain) was identified during a study of T-cell memory formation after mild COVID-19. General observations from the study: Detection of some responders pre-infection suggested pre-existing cross-reactive memory T cells participated. Clones contracting over day 15 to 85 were CD4/CD8 balanced, with later expanders leaning CD4+.

Per the germline V gene, CDR1 is KGHDR and CDR2 is SFDVKD. The length of the CDR3 is 15 residues. V lost 4 bases to trimming and J lost 4 bases; unmatched junction nucleotides: 6. At least ten counts were recorded for this clonotype. No antigen is known for it. A single record per CDR3 protein comes from TCRdb applying MiXCR to the 5' RACE reads. This table has roughly 42,000 distinct CDR3 sequences, approximately 6.8% appearing once. The TCR comes from a man younger than 35 who had mild COVID-19 (a few samples of this study predate the infection). Cell type and time point are not known. Source material: PBMCs or a T cell subset sorted from them (not recorded which). The gene calls are TRBV24-1 and TRBJ2-5; 9 nucleotides agree with TRBD1. The CDR3 nucleotides read TGTGCCACCAGTGACCCCGGACAGGGGTCAGAGACCCAGTACTTC. Translating gives CATSDPGQGSETQYF.